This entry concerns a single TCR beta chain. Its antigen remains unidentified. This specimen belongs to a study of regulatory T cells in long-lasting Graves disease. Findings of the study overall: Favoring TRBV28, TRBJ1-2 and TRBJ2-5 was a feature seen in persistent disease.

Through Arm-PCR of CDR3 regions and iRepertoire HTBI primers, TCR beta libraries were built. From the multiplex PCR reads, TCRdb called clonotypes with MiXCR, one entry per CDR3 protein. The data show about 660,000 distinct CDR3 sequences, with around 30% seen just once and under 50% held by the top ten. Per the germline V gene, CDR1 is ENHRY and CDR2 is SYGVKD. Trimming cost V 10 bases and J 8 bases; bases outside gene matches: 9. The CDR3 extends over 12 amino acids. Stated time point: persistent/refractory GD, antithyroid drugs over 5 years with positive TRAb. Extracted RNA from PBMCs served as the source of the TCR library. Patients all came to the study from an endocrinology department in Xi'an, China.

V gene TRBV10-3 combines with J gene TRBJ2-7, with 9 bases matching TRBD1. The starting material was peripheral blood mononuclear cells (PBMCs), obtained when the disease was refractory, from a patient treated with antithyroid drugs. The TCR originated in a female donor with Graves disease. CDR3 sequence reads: CATGQGQYKQYF. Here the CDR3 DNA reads TGTGCCACCGGACAGGGGCAGTACAAGCAGTACTTC.